This T cell receptor (beta chain) appears in the sequencing data of a study of PD-L1 blockade in urothelial cancer. Whole-study context: When blood samples were assessed, the median T cell count was some 130,000. Study conclusions and caveats: Below-median TCR clonality that was measured in pretreatment blood predicted better survival.

Germline CDR1 LNHNV, CDR2 YYDKDF (reference sequence). The CDR3 consists of 16 residues. With 3 bases removed from V and 3 bases from J, the gap between germline ends came to 16 bases. Patients were living with locally advanced or metastatic urothelial carcinoma. On this clone: Antigen unknown.

Each PCR reaction had synthetic TCR analog templates spiked into it. Here immunoSEQ multiplex PCR was the method, and the copy in TCRdb shows in-frame clones only, minus some. Among 70,000 or so clones listed, 80% to 90% were seen once. Sequenced here: PBMCs, sampled around atezolizumab (anti-PD-L1) treatment. The TCR comes from a man between 65 and 80 years old with urothelial cancer. The rearrangement links TRBV15 to TRBJ2-3; tentative D call: TRBD2 (7 bases). The CDR3, as DNA: TGTGCCACCAGCAGGAGGGGGGGCGGTGGGACAGATACGCAGTATTTT. It is translated as CATSRRGGGGTDTQYF.